This TCR beta chain originates from a study of T cell responses to AZD1222 COVID-19 vaccine. Of note for this clone: Its antigen is unidentified.

V lost 4 bases and J lost 4, with 11 bases in between. Germline CDR1 is SGHRS and CDR2 is YFSETQ. The CDR3 contains 13 residues. Produced via immunoSEQ multiplex PCR; TCRdb's table is partial and in-frame only. The sample consists of some 56,000 clones, 89% of them appearing once. General study findings and limits: It was only six AZD1222 recipients who were seropositive at baseline.

This rearrangement joins TRBV5-1 to TRBJ1-1, with D maybe TRBD1 (5 bases). The sample was peripheral blood, taken 28 days after the second AZD1222 dose. This sequence originates from an adult who received the AZD1222 COVID-19 vaccine. The CDR3 region is CASSTGTLTEAFF. The CDR3 bases are TGCGCCAGCAGCACCGGGACCCTCACTGAAGCTTTCTTT.